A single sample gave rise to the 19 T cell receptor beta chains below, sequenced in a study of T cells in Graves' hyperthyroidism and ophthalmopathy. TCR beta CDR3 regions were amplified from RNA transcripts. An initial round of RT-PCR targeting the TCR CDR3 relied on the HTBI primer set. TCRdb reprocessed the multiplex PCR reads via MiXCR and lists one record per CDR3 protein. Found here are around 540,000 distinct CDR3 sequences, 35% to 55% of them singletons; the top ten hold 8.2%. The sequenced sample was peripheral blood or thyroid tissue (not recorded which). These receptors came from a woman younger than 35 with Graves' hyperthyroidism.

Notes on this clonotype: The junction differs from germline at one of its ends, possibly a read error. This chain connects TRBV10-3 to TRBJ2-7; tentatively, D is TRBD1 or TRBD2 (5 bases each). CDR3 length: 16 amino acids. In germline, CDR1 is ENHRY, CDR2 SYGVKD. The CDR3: CASSYSNGGVPYEQYF. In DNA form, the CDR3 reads TGTGCCAGCAGTTACTCGAATGGGGGAGTGCCCTACGAGCAGTACTTC.

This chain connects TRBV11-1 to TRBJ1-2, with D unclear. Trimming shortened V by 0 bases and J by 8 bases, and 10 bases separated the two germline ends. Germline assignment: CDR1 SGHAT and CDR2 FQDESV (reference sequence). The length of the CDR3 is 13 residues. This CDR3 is CASSLAPADGYTF. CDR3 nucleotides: TGTGCCAGCAGCTTAGCGCCGGCGGACGGCTACACCTTC.

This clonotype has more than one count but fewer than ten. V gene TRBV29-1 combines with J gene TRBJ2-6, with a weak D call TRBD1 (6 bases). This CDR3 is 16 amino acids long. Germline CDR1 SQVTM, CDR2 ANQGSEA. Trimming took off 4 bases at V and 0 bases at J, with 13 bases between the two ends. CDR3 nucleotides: TGCAGCGTTGTACTGGGGGCGTACTCTGGGGCCAACGTCCTGACTTTC. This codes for CSVVLGAYSGANVLTF.

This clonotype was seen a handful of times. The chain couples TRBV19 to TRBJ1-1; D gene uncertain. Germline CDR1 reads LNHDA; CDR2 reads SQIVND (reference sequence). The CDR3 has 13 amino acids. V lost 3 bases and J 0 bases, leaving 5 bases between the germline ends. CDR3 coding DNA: TGTGCCAGTAGTATCAGCTTGAACACTGAAGCTTTCTTT. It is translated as CASSISLNTEAFF.

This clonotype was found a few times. The chain's CDR3 is CASSPAGTENEKLFF. The CDR3 nucleotides are TGTGCCAGCAGTCCCGCCGGGACAGAAAATGAAAAACTGTTTTTT. The rearrangement uses TRBV7-9 and TRBJ1-4; 7 positions match TRBD1. This CDR3 has 15 amino acids. V trimming: 6 bases; J trimming: 5 bases; junction bases outside the gene matches: 9. The germline V gene has CDR1 SEHNR and CDR2 FQNEAQ (reference sequence).

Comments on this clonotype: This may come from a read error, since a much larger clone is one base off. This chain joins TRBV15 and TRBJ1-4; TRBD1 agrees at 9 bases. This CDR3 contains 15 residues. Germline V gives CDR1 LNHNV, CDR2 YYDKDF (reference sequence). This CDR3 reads CATGRQGGTGEKLFF. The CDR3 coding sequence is TGTGCCACCGGCAGACAGGGGGGTACTGGCGAAAAACTGTTTTTT.

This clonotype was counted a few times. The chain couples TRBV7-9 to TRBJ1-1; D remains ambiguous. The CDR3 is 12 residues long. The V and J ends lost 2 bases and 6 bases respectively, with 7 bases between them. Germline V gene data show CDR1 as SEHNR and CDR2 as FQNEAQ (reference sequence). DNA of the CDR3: TGTGCCAGCAGCTTATCTCCAGCTGAAGCTTTCTTT. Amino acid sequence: CASSLSPAEAFF.

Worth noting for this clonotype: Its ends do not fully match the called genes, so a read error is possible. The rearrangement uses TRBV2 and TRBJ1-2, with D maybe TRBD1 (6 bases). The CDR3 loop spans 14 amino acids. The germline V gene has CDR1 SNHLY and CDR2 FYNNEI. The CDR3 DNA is TGCGCCAGCAGCCCACAAGACAGGCCCTATGGCTACACCTTC. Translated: CASSPQDRPYGYTF.

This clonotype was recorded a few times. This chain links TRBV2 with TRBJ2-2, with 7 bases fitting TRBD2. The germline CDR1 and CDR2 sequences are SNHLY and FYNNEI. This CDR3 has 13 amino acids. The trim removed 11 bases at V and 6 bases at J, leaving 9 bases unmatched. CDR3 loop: CACGGGLAGELFF. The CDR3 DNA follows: TGTGCCTGTGGGGGAGGGTTGGCCGGGGAGCTGTTTTTT.

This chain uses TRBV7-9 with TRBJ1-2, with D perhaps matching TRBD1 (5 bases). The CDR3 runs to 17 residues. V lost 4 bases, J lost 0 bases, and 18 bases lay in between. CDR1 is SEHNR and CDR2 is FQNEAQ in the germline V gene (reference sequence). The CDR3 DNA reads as TGTGCCAGCAGCTCACGGGGCGTGGGGGAAGCTAACTATGGCTACACCTTC. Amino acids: CASSSRGVGEANYGYTF.

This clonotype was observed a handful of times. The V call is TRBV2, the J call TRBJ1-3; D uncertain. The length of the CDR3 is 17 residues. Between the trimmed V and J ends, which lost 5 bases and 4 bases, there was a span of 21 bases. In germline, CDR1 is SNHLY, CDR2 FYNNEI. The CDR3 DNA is TGTGCCAGCAGTTACTCTACGGCCAGACTTTCCGGAAACACCATATATTTT. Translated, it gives CASSYSTARLSGNTIYF.

The DNA of the CDR3 is TGTGCCAGCAGCCCCTCGGGGTGGAAGGAGACCCAGTACTTC. As protein: CASSPSGWKETQYF. The V gene is TRBV7-2, the J gene TRBJ2-5; tentatively, D is TRBD2 (5 bases). The CDR3 loop spans 14 amino acids. CDR1 and CDR2 from the germline V gene are SGHTA and FQGNSA. Trimming took 5 bases from V and 5 from J, leaving 15 bases between them.

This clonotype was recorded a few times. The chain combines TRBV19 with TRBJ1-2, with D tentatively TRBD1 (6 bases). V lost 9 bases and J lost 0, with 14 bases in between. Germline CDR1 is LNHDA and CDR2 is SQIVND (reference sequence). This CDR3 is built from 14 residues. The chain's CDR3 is CASASRGTNYGYTF. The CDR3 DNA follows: TGTGCCAGCGCATCAAGGGGGACTAACTATGGCTACACCTTC.

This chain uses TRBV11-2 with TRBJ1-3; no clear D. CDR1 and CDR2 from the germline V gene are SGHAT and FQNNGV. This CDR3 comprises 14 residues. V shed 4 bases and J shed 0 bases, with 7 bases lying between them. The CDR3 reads CASSSPASGNTIYF. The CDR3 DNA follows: TGTGCCAGCAGCTCCCCCGCCTCTGGAAACACCATATATTTT.

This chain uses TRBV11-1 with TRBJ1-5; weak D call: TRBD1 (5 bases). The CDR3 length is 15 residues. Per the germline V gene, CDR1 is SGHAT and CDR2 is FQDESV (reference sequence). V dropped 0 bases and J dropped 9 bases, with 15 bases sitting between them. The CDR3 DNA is TGTGCCAGCAGCTTAGCTTACGGGACTCAAGGGCCCCAGCATTTT. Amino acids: CASSLAYGTQGPQHF.

DNA of the CDR3: TGTGCCAGTATTAAATCCGGGGGGACATCGAACACCGGGGAGCTGTTTTTT. As protein: CASIKSGGTSNTGELFF. This sequence joins TRBV19 and TRBJ2-2; maybe TRBD2 (7 bases). The V end was cut by 7 bases, the J end by 0 bases, with 18 bases between. Germline lookup yields CDR1 LNHDA and CDR2 SQIVND (reference sequence). The CDR3 extends over 17 amino acids.

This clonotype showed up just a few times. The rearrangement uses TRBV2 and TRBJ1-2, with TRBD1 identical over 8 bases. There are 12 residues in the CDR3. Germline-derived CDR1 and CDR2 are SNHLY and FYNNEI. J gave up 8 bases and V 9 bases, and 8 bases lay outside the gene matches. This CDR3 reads CASRAGGRGYTF. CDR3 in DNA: TGTGCCAGTAGAGCAGGGGGCCGGGGCTACACCTTC.

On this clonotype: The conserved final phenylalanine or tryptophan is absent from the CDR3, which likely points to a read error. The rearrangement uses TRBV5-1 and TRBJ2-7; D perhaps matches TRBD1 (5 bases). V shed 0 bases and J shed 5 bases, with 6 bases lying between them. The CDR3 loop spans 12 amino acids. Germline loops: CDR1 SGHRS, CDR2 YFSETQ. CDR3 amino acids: CASSLGTNEQYC. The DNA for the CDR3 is TGCGCCAGCAGCTTGGGGACAAACGAGCAGTACTGC.

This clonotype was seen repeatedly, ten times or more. The CDR3 loop reads CSVEGQNTGELFF. In DNA form, the CDR3 reads TGCAGCGTTGAGGGACAGAACACCGGGGAGCTGTTTTTT. V gene TRBV29-1 combines with J gene TRBJ2-2; weak D call: TRBD1 (6 bases). V was clipped by 3 bases and J by 1 base, with 6 bases between them. Per the germline V gene, CDR1 is SQVTM and CDR2 is ANQGSEA. The CDR3 covers 13 residues.